The 24 T cell receptor beta chains listed next were all sequenced from one sample in a study of response to subunit inactivated influenza vaccine. TCRdb itself ran the RT-PCR reads through MiXCR, one entry per CDR3 protein. This table holds approximately 530,000 distinct CDR3 sequences, 6.5% to 8% found once. The sequencing used PBMCs from blood, collected less than 30 months after vaccination. The receptors stem from a man between 50 and 75 years old who received an inactivated influenza vaccine.

Points on this clonotype: A read error may be the cause here, since a much bigger clone is one base away. This chain links TRBV11-2 with TRBJ2-1, with TRBD2 matching over 9 bases. Losses at the gene ends were 8 bases for V and 6 bases for J; bases not matched to a gene: 11. CDR1 and CDR2 from the germline V gene are SGHAT and FQNNGV. This CDR3 region has 15 residues. CDR3 DNA sequence: TGTGCCAGCTGCCTGGGGTTAGCGGGAGCCAATGAGCAGTTCTTC. Its translation: CASCLGLAGANEQFF.

There are many counts of this clonotype. V and J are TRBV7-9 and TRBJ1-5; D remains unclear. The length of the CDR3 is 13 residues. Germline V gene sequence: CDR1 SEHNR, CDR2 FQNEAQ (reference sequence). V lost 0 bases and J 6 bases, leaving 6 bases between the germline ends. Here the CDR3 reads CASSLALGQPQHF. In DNA form, the CDR3 reads TGTGCCAGCAGCTTAGCCTTAGGTCAGCCCCAGCATTTT.

The chain is built from TRBV6-2 or TRBV6-3 and TRBJ1-4; weak D call: TRBD1 (5 bases). The CDR3 is made up of 13 amino acids. Germline loops: CDR1 MNHEY, CDR2 SVGEGT. The V gene lost 7 bases and the J gene lost 1 base, with 7 bases spanning the gap. CDR3 in amino acids: CASNDRTNEKLFF. The CDR3 DNA reads TGTGCCAGCAACGACAGAACTAATGAAAAACTGTTTTTT.

This clonotype has ten or more counts. This chain joins TRBV11-2 and TRBJ2-5, with D uncertain. V gave up 0 bases and J gave up 5 bases, with 19 bases separating them. Germline V gives CDR1 SGHAT, CDR2 FQNNGV. The CDR3 covers 17 residues. CDR3: CASSLDLGRWGAETQYF. CDR3 DNA: TGTGCCAGCAGCTTAGATTTGGGCCGTTGGGGTGCTGAGACCCAGTACTTC.

This clonotype was detected many times. The V call is TRBV7-2, the J call TRBJ2-3; 9 nucleotides agree with TRBD1. CDR1 and CDR2 from the germline V gene are SGHTA and FQGNSA. The CDR3 has 15 amino acids. Trimming cost V 3 bases and J 2 bases; bases outside gene matches: 3. The CDR3 protein is CASSLGQGYTDTQYF. The CDR3 nucleotides are TGTGCCAGCAGCTTGGGACAGGGATACACAGATACGCAGTATTTT. Together with reference TRBV7-2 and TRBJ2-3, the CDR3 gives the full variable domain: GAGVSQSPSNKVTEKGKDVELRCDPISGHTALYWYRQSLGQGLEFLIYFQGNSAPDKSGLPSDRFSAERTGGSVSTLTIQRTQQEDSAVYLCASSLGQGYTDTQYFGPGTRLTVL.

This clonotype has only a few counts. CDR3 sequence reads: CASRRYEEKLFF. The CDR3 DNA reads as TGTGCCAGCAGGCGGTACGAAGAAAAACTGTTTTTT. The J gene is TRBJ1-4, the V gene TRBV2, with D uncertain. Trimming took 6 bases from V and 8 from J, leaving 10 bases between them. The germline CDR1 and CDR2 sequences are SNHLY and FYNNEI. This CDR3 contains 12 residues.

The chain is built from TRBV5-5 and TRBJ2-7, with D hard to call. CDR3 size: 13 residues. Germline V gives CDR1 SGHKS, CDR2 YYEKEE (reference sequence). V gave up 1 base and J gave up 7 bases, with 12 bases separating them. As DNA, the CDR3 is TGTGCCAGCAGCTTGAGGACGGCGGTGGAGCAGTACTTC. This sequence encodes CASSLRTAVEQYF.

This clonotype occurred a few times. This chain links TRBV5-5 with TRBJ2-2; possible D gene TRBD2, 6 bases. V gave up 2 bases and J gave up 3 bases, with 11 bases separating them. Germline V gives CDR1 SGHKS, CDR2 YYEKEE (reference sequence). The CDR3 has 15 amino acids. The CDR3 loop reads CASSFRDFYTGELFF. The CDR3 bases are TGTGCCAGCAGCTTCCGGGACTTCTACACCGGGGAGCTGTTTTTT.

The rearrangement links TRBV20-1 to TRBJ2-3, with D uncertain. The V gene lost 6 bases and the J gene lost 2 bases, with 12 bases spanning the gap. The germline V gene has CDR1 DFQATT and CDR2 SNEGSKA (reference sequence). This CDR3 is 13 amino acids long. CDR3 coding DNA: TGCAGTGCCCCGGACGGAATCACAGATACGCAGTATTTT. Encoded protein: CSAPDGITDTQYF.

This clonotype has just a few counts. The chain couples TRBV20-1 to TRBJ2-7, with 9 nucleotides matching TRBD1. Trimming removed 6 bases from V and 5 bases from J; junction bases left unmatched: 14. CDR1 and CDR2 (germline): DFQATT, SNEGSKA (reference sequence). CDR3 length: 15 residues. CDR3 in amino acids: CSAGTMDRGRNEQYF. The CDR3 DNA sequence: TGCAGTGCCGGGACGATGGACAGGGGAAGGAACGAGCAGTACTTC.

This clonotype was recorded at least ten times. The V gene is TRBV7-9, the J gene TRBJ2-7; D call uncertain. The CDR3 runs 13 residues. Germline lookup yields CDR1 SEHNR and CDR2 FQNEAQ (reference sequence). The V and J ends lost 5 bases and 3 bases respectively, with 11 bases between them. As DNA, the CDR3 is TGTGCCAGCAGCCCGGCTAGGAACTACGAGCAGTACTTC. This sequence encodes CASSPARNYEQYF.

The chain has TRBV20-1 and TRBJ1-2; 8 nucleotides align to TRBD1. CDR3 size: 13 residues. Trimming at V came to 6 bases and at J to 2 bases, leaving 5 bases not matched to a gene. Germline V gene data show CDR1 as DFQATT and CDR2 as SNEGSKA (reference sequence). The chain's CDR3 is CSAPDRENYGYTF. CDR3 bases: TGCAGTGCCCCGGACAGGGAGAACTATGGCTACACCTTC.

This chain connects TRBV6-5 to TRBJ2-1; D may be TRBD2 (5 bases). Between the trimmed V and J ends, which lost 0 bases and 0 bases, there was a span of 15 bases. There are 18 residues in the CDR3. Germline CDR1 and CDR2: MNHEY and SVGAGI. DNA of the CDR3: TGTGCCAGCAGTTACTCTGGACTGGATCCGGGCTCCTACAATGAGCAGTTCTTC. Amino acids: CASSYSGLDPGSYNEQFF.

The V gene is TRBV7-3, the J gene TRBJ2-7; the match to TRBD2 covers 14 bases. The CDR3 spans 16 residues. Unmatched junction bases numbered 7, after V lost 5 bases and J lost 4 bases. Germline lookup yields CDR1 SGHTA and CDR2 FQGTGA. This chain's CDR3 is CASSPTGTSGSYEQYF. DNA for the CDR3: TGTGCCAGCAGCCCAACCGGGACTAGCGGGAGTTACGAGCAGTACTTC.

This clonotype was seen more than once but under ten times. The chain carries TRBV11-2 and TRBJ1-6; D is possibly TRBD1 (5 bases). The germline V and J ends were trimmed by 5 bases and 13 bases, with 21 bases remaining between them. The V gene's germline CDR1 is SGHAT and CDR2 FQNNGV. This CDR3 comprises 15 residues. In nucleotides, the CDR3 is TGTGCCAGCAGCCCTGCCGGGACGGAAGTTTCTCCCCTCCACTTT. This encodes CASSPAGTEVSPLHF.

The CDR3 DNA reads as TGCGCCAGCAGCGCGGACAGGACGAGCTCCTATAATTCACCCCTCCACTTT. Its protein is CASSADRTSSYNSPLHF. The rearrangement links TRBV4-3 to TRBJ1-6; 7 bases fit TRBD1. The CDR3 is 17 amino acids. Germline values: CDR1 LGHNA, CDR2 YSLEER. Germline trimming cut 5 bases from V and 0 bases from J; bases unmatched to any gene: 7.

The chain recombines TRBV4-2 with TRBJ2-5; 7 bases fit TRBD1. The CDR3 has 18 residues. The germline gives CDR1 LGHNA, CDR2 YNFKEQ. The junction had 15 bases not matched to a gene; V was cut back by 3 bases and J by 2 bases. The CDR3 spells CASSHKTGTVPFQETQYF. CDR3 bases: TGTGCCAGCAGCCACAAAACCGGGACAGTCCCGTTTCAAGAGACCCAGTACTTC.

This clonotype has more than one count but fewer than ten. The chain joins TRBV2 to TRBJ1-5, with a tentative D call TRBD1 (5 bases). The CDR3 is made up of 13 amino acids. Germline CDR1 SNHLY, CDR2 FYNNEI. The ends were cut back, 5 bases at V and 7 bases at J, with 12 bases in the middle. The DNA of the CDR3 is TGTGCCAGCAGTCGGCAGGGTCAACAGCCCCAGCATTTT. Translating gives CASSRQGQQPQHF.

This clonotype was counted between two and nine times. V usage is TRBV15 and J usage is TRBJ2-7; TRBD1 matches 8 bases. Germline CDR1 is LNHNV and CDR2 is YYDKDF (reference sequence). The CDR3 totals 15 residues. The junction had 14 bases not matched to a gene; V was cut back by 9 bases and J by 4 bases. Here the CDR3 reads CATGPDRGQGYEQYF. CDR3 DNA sequence: TGTGCCACGGGTCCCGACAGGGGTCAAGGTTACGAGCAGTACTTC. Full variable domain (missing parts from reference TRBV15 and TRBJ2-7): DAMVIQNPRYQVTQFGKPVTLSCSQTLNHNVMYWYQQKSSQAPKLLFHYYDKDFNNEADTPDNFQSRRPNTSFCFLDIRSPGLGDTAMYLCATGPDRGQGYEQYFGPGTRLTVT.

The CDR3 bases are TGCAGTGCTAGCAGACCAGAGCAGTTCTTC. It specifies CSASRPEQFF. The chain combines TRBV20-1 with TRBJ2-1; D is ambiguous. CDR1 is DFQATT, CDR2 SNEGSKA, per germline (reference sequence). The germline V and J ends were trimmed by 3 bases and 10 bases, with 7 bases remaining between them. The CDR3 sequence is 10 residues long.

This clonotype was recorded a few times. The chain is built from TRBV2 and TRBJ1-5; no reliable D call. The CDR3 has 15 residues. The V and J ends lost 1 base and 2 bases respectively, with 9 bases between them. CDR1 is SNHLY and CDR2 is FYNNEI in the germline V gene. The CDR3 coding sequence is TGTGCCAGCAGTGAAGGGCATGGGGGCAATCAGCCCCAGCATTTT. The encoded protein is CASSEGHGGNQPQHF.

This clonotype was observed at least ten times. The chain joins TRBV15 to TRBJ1-2; D gene unclear. Deletions cut 0 bases from V and 7 bases from J, with 9 bases between. The CDR3 has 13 residues. Looked up from germline, CDR1 is LNHNV and CDR2 is YYDKDF (reference sequence). Written as DNA, the CDR3 is TGTGCCACCAGCAGAGATCGGCTGGGTGGCTACACCTTC. Its translation is CATSRDRLGGYTF.

This clonotype was counted a few times. The chain has TRBV20-1 and TRBJ2-5; 7 bases map to TRBD1. The CDR3 is 14 amino acids. The germline V gene encodes CDR1 DFQATT and CDR2 SNEGSKA (reference sequence). V shed 4 bases, J shed 7 bases, and the junction held 12 bases outside the gene matches. For the CDR3, the DNA is TGCAGTGCTAAGGGGGCTAGATCGTCGCGGACCCAGTACTTC. It codes for CSAKGARSSRTQYF.

A few counts support this clonotype. The genes are TRBV10-3 and TRBJ2-5; D may be TRBD2 (6 bases). Germline CDR1 reads ENHRY; CDR2 reads SYGVKD. The CDR3 is made up of 13 amino acids. V lost 6 bases and J lost 4, with 12 bases in between. CDR3 in amino acids: CAISGAGLETQYF. The CDR3, as DNA: TGTGCCATCAGCGGGGCGGGACTAGAGACCCAGTACTTC.